The entry below gives a single TCR beta chain sequence along with its context. A deep-level run was used for the assay. This table comes from immunoSEQ multiplex PCR, and its TCRdb copy is limited to in-frame clones, with some not included. The sample contains approximately 340,000 clones, approximately 79% of which appear only once. The record originates from a study of shared clonotypes between healthy human individuals. Deletions cut 6 bases from V and 6 bases from J, with 13 bases between. This CDR3 has 13 residues. The germline V gene has CDR1 SGHRS and CDR2 YFSETQ. The V and J genes are TRBV5-1 and TRBJ1-5; D is uncertain. The sequencing input was memory CD4+ T cells sorted from blood. This sample's subset: CD45RA-negative fraction. This clonotype was obtained from a man younger than 40 in good health. The CDR3, as DNA: TGCGCCAGCACCGCGGGTGACGGTCAGCCCCAGCATTTT. This translates into CASTAGDGQPQHF.